Listed below are T cell receptor beta chains from one sample, sequenced in a study of cytomegalovirus exposure and HLA in healthy donors. Assay: immunoSEQ multiplex PCR; the TCRdb copy retains only in-frame clones and omits some. The table shows fewer than 120,000 clones, with roughly 90% occurring only once. Sequencing was performed on PBMCs. These receptors all stem from a woman in her thirties in good health and CMV-seropositive. Each CDR3 is given with its conserved first and last residue. A D gene is named only where the DNA matches it firmly. Rows may omit the clone size; those that give it use once, few, many or a size class.

.,16,TRBD1,TRBV11-1,TRBJ2-5,CASSRGPGQGKETQYF,TGTGCCAGCAGCAGGGGGCCGGGACAGGGGAAAGAGACCCAGTACTTC
.,14,.,TRBV11-3,TRBJ2-2,CASSPGSWTGELFF,TGTGCCAGCAGCCCCGGGAGTTGGACCGGGGAGCTGTTTTTT
.,14,.,TRBV5-1,TRBJ2-7,CASSQKTASYEQYF,TGCGCCAGCAGTCAAAAGACAGCTTCCTACGAGCAGTACTTC
.,16,.,TRBV9,TRBJ1-3,CASSGLIGGSGNTIYF,TGTGCCAGCAGCGGACTCATAGGAGGGTCTGGAAACACCATATATTTT
.,14,TRBD1,TRBV9,TRBJ2-7,CASSASGQGYEQYF,TGTGCCAGCAGCGCCTCCGGACAGGGCTACGAGCAGTACTTC
.,16,TRBD2,TRBV5-4,TRBJ2-1,CASNPSGASSYNEQFF,TGTGCCAGCAATCCTAGCGGGGCGAGCTCCTACAATGAGCAGTTCTTC
.,17,TRBD1,TRBV7-3,TRBJ2-2,CASSRKTITGATGELFF,TGTGCCAGCAGCCGAAAGACGATCACAGGGGCCACCGGGGAGCTGTTTTTT
once,15,.,TRBV6-5,TRBJ1-2,CASGATEDSPYGYTF,TGTGCCAGCGGGGCAACGGAAGACAGTCCCTATGGCTACACCTTC
.,17,TRBD2,TRBV5-1,TRBJ2-3,CASSSRLAGVRTDTQYF,TGCGCCAGCAGCTCCCGACTAGCGGGAGTTCGCACAGATACGCAGTATTTT
.,16,.,TRBV28,TRBJ1-2,CASSTRGHALNYGYTF,TGTGCCAGCAGTACCAGGGGACATGCACTTAACTATGGCTACACCTTC
.,15,.,TRBV7-9,TRBJ1-2,CASDHPGGVGYGYTF,TGTGCCAGCGATCACCCGGGAGGGGTTGGCTATGGCTACACCTTC
.,16,.,TRBV5-1,TRBJ1-1,CASSSHRARGNTEAFF,TGCGCCAGCAGCTCCCACAGGGCCCGAGGGAACACTGAAGCTTTCTTT
once,13,.,TRBV28,TRBJ2-7,CASSFGTAYEQYF,TGTGCCAGCAGTTTTGGCACCGCCTACGAGCAGTACTTC
.,14,.,TRBV7-8,TRBJ2-5,CASSLVPQGETQYF,TGTGCCAGCAGCTTAGTACCCCAGGGAGAGACCCAGTACTTC
.,16,TRBD1,TRBV7-9,TRBJ2-5,CASSLALGQGLETQYF,TGTGCCAGCAGCTTAGCTTTGGGACAGGGTCTGGAGACCCAGTACTTC
.,15,.,TRBV5-6,TRBJ2-5,CASRPVRDNQETQYF,TGTGCCAGCAGGCCTGTACGGGACAACCAAGAGACCCAGTACTTC